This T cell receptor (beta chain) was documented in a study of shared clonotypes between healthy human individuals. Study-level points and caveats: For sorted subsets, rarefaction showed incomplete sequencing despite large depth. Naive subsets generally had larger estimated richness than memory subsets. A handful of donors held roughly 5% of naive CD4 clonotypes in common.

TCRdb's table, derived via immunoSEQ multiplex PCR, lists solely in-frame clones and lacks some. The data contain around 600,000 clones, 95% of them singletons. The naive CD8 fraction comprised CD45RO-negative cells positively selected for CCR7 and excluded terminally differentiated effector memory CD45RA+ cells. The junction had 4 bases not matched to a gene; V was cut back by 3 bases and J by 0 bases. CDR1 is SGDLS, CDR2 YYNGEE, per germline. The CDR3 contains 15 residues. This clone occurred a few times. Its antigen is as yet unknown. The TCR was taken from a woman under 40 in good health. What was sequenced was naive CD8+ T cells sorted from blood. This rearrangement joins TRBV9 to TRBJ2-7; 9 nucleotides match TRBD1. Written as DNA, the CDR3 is TGTGCCAGCAGCGAAGGACAGGGGAGCTCCTACGAGCAGTACTTC. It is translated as CASSEGQGSSYEQYF.